This T cell receptor (beta chain) was obtained from a study of shared T cell receptors in the human thymus. CDR1 and CDR2 (germline): LGHNA, YSLEER. V lost 1 base, J lost 6 bases, and 10 bases stayed unmatched. There are 19 residues in the CDR3. TCRdb's table, derived via immunoSEQ multiplex PCR, lists solely in-frame clones and lacks some. The table has about 660,000 clones, approximately 88% seen once. A further study also used this sample, focusing on human thymus T cells.

The sample comprised thymocytes. The V and J genes are TRBV4-3 and TRBJ2-1; 15 bases agree with TRBD2. The receptor comes from a boy less than two years old with a congenital heart defect. The DNA of the CDR3 is TGCGCCAGCAGCCAAGGGACTAGCGGGAGGGCCAGATTTTTCAATGAGCAGTTCTTC. It yields the protein CASSQGTSGRARFFNEQFF.